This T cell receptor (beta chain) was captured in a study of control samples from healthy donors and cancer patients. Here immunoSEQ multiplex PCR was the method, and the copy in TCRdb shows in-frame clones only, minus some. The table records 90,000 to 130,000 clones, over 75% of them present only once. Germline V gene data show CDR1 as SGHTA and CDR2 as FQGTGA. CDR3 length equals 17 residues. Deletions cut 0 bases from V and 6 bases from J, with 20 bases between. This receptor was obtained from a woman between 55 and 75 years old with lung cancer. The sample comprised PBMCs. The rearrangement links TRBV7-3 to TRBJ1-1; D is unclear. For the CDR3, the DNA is TGTGCCAGCAGCTTAACCCGGGCAGTGGAGCTCCCCCCTGAAGCTTTCTTT. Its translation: CASSLTRAVELPPEAFF.